These 31 T cell receptor beta chains originate from one sample sequenced in a study of T-cell reconstitution after alpha-beta-depleted transplantation in children. The library targeted TCRbeta and was prepared with unique molecular identifiers. In TCRdb, the PCR reads were re-called with MiXCR into one record per CDR3 protein. The repertoire holds about 610,000 distinct CDR3 sequences, with about 11% as singletons. The starting material was PBMCs from the stem cell graft donor, obtained from the stem cell graft. These receptor sequences come from a human donor who donated a stem cell graft to a child with acute myeloid leukemia.

The chain combines TRBV9 with TRBJ1-5; D uncertain. The V gene's germline CDR1 is SGDLS and CDR2 YYNGEE. The length of the CDR3 is 14 residues. Trimming took 0 bases from V and 1 from J, leaving 5 bases between them. The CDR3 nucleotides read TGTGCCAGCAGCGTAGGGGGAAGCAATCAGCCCCAGCATTTT. Encoded protein: CASSVGGSNQPQHF.

This chain uses TRBV18 with TRBJ2-7, with D possibly being TRBD1 (5 bases). V dropped 1 base and J dropped 6 bases, with 13 bases sitting between them. This CDR3 has 14 amino acids. Germline-derived CDR1 and CDR2 are KGHSH and LQKENI. This chain's CDR3 is CASSPLDSLSEQYF. CDR3 in DNA: TGTGCCAGCTCACCACTAGACAGTCTAAGCGAGCAGTACTTC. The whole variable domain, filled in from reference TRBV18 and TRBJ2-7, reads NAGVMQNPRHLVRRRGQEARLRCSPMKGHSHVYWYRQLPEEGLKFMVYLQKENIIDESGMPKERFSAEFPKEGPSILRIQQVVRGDSAAYFCASSPLDSLSEQYFGPGTRLTVT.

This clonotype appeared many times. Written as DNA, the CDR3 is TGTGCCAGCAGCTTACTGGCGGGGCAAACCGGGGAGCTGTTTTTT. It yields the protein CASSLLAGQTGELFF. The chain carries TRBV7-3 and TRBJ2-2; perhaps TRBD2 as D (6 bases). The germline gives CDR1 SGHTA, CDR2 FQGTGA. V gave up 2 bases and J gave up 5 bases, with 12 bases separating them. CDR3 length: 15 residues.

This clonotype was seen a handful of times. The chain combines TRBV30 with TRBJ1-2; TRBD1 aligns across 8 bases. With 1 base clipped from V and 3 bases from J, the junction kept 10 bases outside the gene matches. The CDR3 has 16 amino acids. The germline CDR1 and CDR2 sequences are GTSNPN and SVGIG (reference sequence). CDR3 residues: CAWSDRGISFHYGYTF. The CDR3 DNA follows: TGTGCCTGGAGTGACAGGGGGATATCTTTTCACTATGGCTACACCTTC.

The chain employs TRBV7-9 and TRBJ2-7; 8 bases line up with TRBD1. CDR3 length equals 13 residues. J gave up 7 bases and V 5 bases, and 7 bases lay outside the gene matches. Germline V gene sequence: CDR1 SEHNR, CDR2 FQNEAQ (reference sequence). CDR3 coding DNA: TGTGCCAGCAGCACGACAGGGGTCTGGGAGCAGTACTTC. Protein product: CASSTTGVWEQYF.

This clonotype turned up a few times. This chain uses TRBV12-3 or TRBV12-4 with TRBJ1-1; TRBD1 matches at 10 bases. V lost 6 bases, J lost 1 base, and 8 bases stayed unmatched. CDR3 length: 16 residues. CDR3 protein: CASRVGTGAGNTEAFF. DNA of the CDR3: TGTGCCAGCAGGGTAGGGACAGGGGCTGGGAACACTGAAGCTTTCTTT.

This clonotype appeared a few times. The rearrangement joins TRBV29-1 to TRBJ2-7; tentatively, D is TRBD1 or TRBD2 (6 bases each). V was trimmed by 7 bases and J by 6 bases, leaving 13 bases between them. The CDR3 consists of 11 residues. CDR1 is SQVTM and CDR2 is ANQGSEA in the germline V gene. The CDR3 region is CSAEGGSEQYF. The CDR3 nucleotides read TGCAGCGCCGAAGGGGGGAGCGAGCAGTACTTC.

This clonotype was recorded many times. The chain has TRBV9 and TRBJ2-3; D not resolved. Trimming left V 0 bases short and J 1 base short, with 9 bases between. Germline V gene sequence: CDR1 SGDLS, CDR2 YYNGEE. The CDR3 totals 15 residues. The CDR3, as DNA: TGTGCCAGCAGCGTAGGGCCATCCCGCACAGATACGCAGTATTTT. This encodes CASSVGPSRTDTQYF.

This clonotype was counted ten times or more. The CDR3 spells CASSFRPRTFSDGYTF. The CDR3 DNA follows: TGTGCCAGCAGCTTCCGGCCCCGGACTTTTAGCGATGGCTACACCTTC. J is TRBJ1-2 and V is TRBV7-3; no definite D call. The length of the CDR3 is 16 residues. Germline V gives CDR1 SGHTA, CDR2 FQGTGA. The V gene lost 3 bases and the J gene lost 6 bases, with 20 bases spanning the gap.

This clonotype was seen a handful of times. V and J are TRBV18 and TRBJ1-5, with D unclear. With 3 bases removed from V and 5 bases from J, the gap between germline ends came to 14 bases. The length of the CDR3 is 15 residues. Germline V CDR1 and CDR2: KGHSH, LQKENI. The CDR3 nucleotides are TGTGCCAGCTCACCTCAGGAGAGAACTGATCAGCCCCAGCATTTT. It specifies CASSPQERTDQPQHF.

A few counts support this clonotype. V and J are TRBV28 and TRBJ2-5, with 8 bases aligning to TRBD2. The CDR3 length is 16 residues. Germline assignment: CDR1 MDHEN and CDR2 SYDVKM. The J segment lost 2 bases and the V segment lost 5 bases, leaving 10 bases of the junction unmatched. The CDR3 region has the DNA TGTGCCAGCAGTCCCCCGGGTAGCGGGGTACAAGAGACCCAGTACTTC. Protein: CASSPPGSGVQETQYF.

This chain connects TRBV3-1 to TRBJ2-5; 7 nucleotides align to TRBD1. V lost 6 bases, J lost 5 bases, and 12 bases stayed unmatched. Germline V gene sequence: CDR1 LGHDT, CDR2 YNNKEL (reference sequence). This CDR3 region has 15 residues. Written as DNA, the CDR3 is TGTGCCAGCAGTCCCTACAGGGGAAGGGGGGAGACCCAGTACTTC. It encodes CASSPYRGRGETQYF.

This clonotype was seen at least ten times. V gene TRBV6-4 combines with J gene TRBJ2-1; D remains ambiguous. V dropped 6 bases and J dropped 10 bases, with 19 bases sitting between them. Germline V gives CDR1 MRHNA, CDR2 SNTAGT. The CDR3 spans 14 residues. The CDR3 protein is CASSLDGSGMEQFF. The CDR3 nucleotides read TGTGCCAGCAGCCTGGACGGCTCAGGTATGGAGCAGTTCTTC.

This clonotype was found a few times. The rearrangement uses TRBV30 and TRBJ2-3; D ambiguous. Germline V gene data show CDR1 as GTSNPN and CDR2 as SVGIG (reference sequence). Trimming stripped 3 bases from V and 0 bases from J, with 4 bases between. The CDR3 loop spans 12 amino acids. CDR3 in amino acids: CAWRVSTDTQYF. For the CDR3, the DNA is TGTGCCTGGAGGGTCAGCACAGATACGCAGTATTTT.

This clonotype was found many times. The chain has TRBV7-2 and TRBJ2-7; D gene uncertain. Trimming shortened V by 6 bases and J by 2 bases, and 8 bases separated the two germline ends. Germline V gene data show CDR1 as SGHTA and CDR2 as FQGNSA. The CDR3 is 12 amino acids. CDR3 DNA sequence: TGTGCCAGCAGTCGTGACCCCTACGAGCAGTACTTC. It translates to CASSRDPYEQYF.

This clonotype appeared many times. The chain joins TRBV12-3 or TRBV12-4 to TRBJ2-1; D is perhaps TRBD2 (6 bases). Trimming left V 2 bases short and J 4 bases short, with 15 bases between. The CDR3 covers 16 residues. The CDR3 loop reads CASSLWAPGTYNEQFF. As DNA, the CDR3 is TGTGCCAGCAGTTTATGGGCCCCTGGGACTTACAATGAGCAGTTCTTC.

The chain links TRBV10-3 to TRBJ2-3, with D uncertain. The CDR3 contains 14 residues. With 0 bases removed from V and 2 bases from J, the gap between germline ends came to 6 bases. Germline CDR1 and CDR2: ENHRY and SYGVKD. The CDR3 DNA follows: TGTGCCATCAGTGAGTCTTGGACCACAGATACGCAGTATTTT. This sequence encodes CAISESWTTDTQYF.

This clonotype was seen repeatedly, ten times or more. The chain links TRBV7-2 to TRBJ2-2; TRBD2 aligns across 9 bases. This CDR3 spans 15 amino acids. Per germline, CDR1 SGHTA and CDR2 FQGNSA. V shed 0 bases, J shed 5 bases, and the junction held 1 base outside the gene matches. CDR3 sequence (DNA): TGTGCCAGCAGCTTAGCTAGCGGGAGTACCGGGGAGCTGTTTTTT. Amino acids: CASSLASGSTGELFF.

This clonotype came up a few times. The genes are TRBV6-2 or TRBV6-3 and TRBJ2-7; 7 positions match TRBD1. This CDR3 has 15 amino acids. Germline V gene lookup returns CDR1 MNHEY and CDR2 SVGEGT. The ends lost 5 bases at V and 1 base at J; junction bases unmatched: 8. The CDR3 nucleotides read TGTGCCAGCAGTCCCACGAGGGGGCGGTCCTACGAGCAGTACTTC. This codes for CASSPTRGRSYEQYF.

The chain carries TRBV20-1 and TRBJ2-3, with 9 bases lining up with TRBD1. Germline-derived CDR1 and CDR2 are DFQATT and SNEGSKA (reference sequence). CDR3 size: 14 residues. V was pared by 6 bases and J by 6 bases, with 10 bases of the junction left unmatched. DNA of the CDR3: TGCAGTGCAGCCGGAAGGACAGGGGTGGATACGCAGTATTTT. Protein sequence: CSAAGRTGVDTQYF.

The genes are TRBV19 and TRBJ2-6; 9 bases are a match to TRBD1. The V and J ends lost 0 bases and 0 bases, in that order; junction bases with no gene match: 6. The CDR3 contains 19 residues. Germline-derived CDR1 and CDR2 are LNHDA and SQIVND (reference sequence). CDR3 bases: TGTGCCAGTAGTATAGACGCCCCGGGACAGGGCTCTGGGGCCAACGTCCTGACTTTC. Translating gives CASSIDAPGQGSGANVLTF.

DNA for the CDR3: TGCGCCAGCAGCCTCCCGGGACTAGCGAACGAGCAGTACTTC. It is translated as CASSLPGLANEQYF. This chain connects TRBV5-1 to TRBJ2-7, with TRBD2 matching 10 bases. CDR1 and CDR2 (germline): SGHRS, YFSETQ. Unmatched junction bases numbered 6, after V lost 4 bases and J lost 5 bases. This CDR3 spans 14 amino acids.

This clonotype appeared a few times. V is TRBV5-1 and J is TRBJ2-7; 11 bases agree with TRBD2. The CDR3 has 18 residues. The germline V gene encodes CDR1 SGHRS and CDR2 YFSETQ. The ends lost 2 bases at V and 6 bases at J; junction bases unmatched: 16. The CDR3 DNA sequence: TGCGCCAGCAGCTTTCGGGCCCTAGCGGGAGGACGACGGGGCGAGCAGTACTTC. Translated: CASSFRALAGGRRGEQYF.

This clonotype has more than one count but fewer than ten. The V call is TRBV4-1, the J call TRBJ2-5, with a weak D call TRBD2 (5 bases). The germline V and J ends were trimmed by 1 base and 2 bases, with 11 bases remaining between them. From germline, CDR1 is MGHRA and CDR2 YSYEKL. The CDR3 runs to 15 residues. DNA for the CDR3: TGCGCCAGCAGCCAAGCGGGATCCAATCAAGAGACCCAGTACTTC. Translation gives CASSQAGSNQETQYF.

This clonotype was seen a few times. The V gene is TRBV11-2, the J gene TRBJ2-4, with D perhaps matching TRBD1 or TRBD2 (5 bases each). This CDR3 is 14 amino acids long. The ends were cut back, 5 bases at V and 7 bases at J, with 15 bases in the middle. Germline values: CDR1 SGHAT, CDR2 FQNNGV. Here the CDR3 DNA reads TGTGCCAGCAGCCTGCAATGGGGGTGGAACATTCAGTACTTC. Protein sequence: CASSLQWGWNIQYF.

This clonotype showed up just a few times. The DNA of the CDR3 is TGCGCCAGCAGCCGAGGGACAGGGGGCATTCAAGTGAATGAGCAGTTCTTC. Its protein product is CASSRGTGGIQVNEQFF. The genes are TRBV5-1 and TRBJ2-1; 12 nucleotides line up with TRBD1. Germline V gene data show CDR1 as SGHRS and CDR2 as YFSETQ. V shed 4 bases and J 7 bases; nucleotides not matched to a gene: 12. The CDR3 is made up of 17 amino acids. Complete variable domain (other parts from reference TRBV5-1 and TRBJ2-1): KAGVTQTPRYLIKTRGQQVTLSCSPISGHRSVSWYQQTPGQGLQFLFEYFSETQRNKGNFPGRFSGRQFSNSRSEMNVSTLELGDSALYLCASSRGTGGIQVNEQFFGPGTRLTVL.

This clonotype was detected only a few times. This chain links TRBV10-3 with TRBJ2-4, with D maybe TRBD2 (5 bases). CDR3 size: 15 residues. Germline CDR1 is ENHRY and CDR2 is SYGVKD. Trimming removed 3 bases at V and 0 bases at J, with 9 bases between. Here the CDR3 reads CAISDGVLAKNIQYF. For the CDR3, the DNA is TGTGCCATCAGTGACGGGGTTCTAGCCAAAAACATTCAGTACTTC.

This chain connects TRBV20-1 to TRBJ2-1; 12 positions match TRBD2. The V segment lost 0 bases and the J segment 9 bases; nucleotides outside the gene matches: 9. The CDR3 covers 16 residues. From germline, CDR1 is DFQATT and CDR2 SNEGSKA (reference sequence). The chain's CDR3 is CSARDVLAGGSGEQFF. The CDR3 DNA sequence: TGCAGTGCTAGAGATGTGCTAGCGGGAGGGAGTGGTGAGCAGTTCTTC.

The chain employs TRBV10-3 and TRBJ1-1; possibly TRBD1 for D (5 bases). This CDR3 is 14 amino acids long. CDR1 is ENHRY and CDR2 is SYGVKD in the germline V gene. Deletions cut 6 bases from V and 0 bases from J, with 11 bases between. The CDR3 is CAISPDSMNTEAFF. CDR3 nucleotides: TGTGCCATCAGCCCCGACAGCATGAACACTGAAGCTTTCTTT.

In regard to this clonotype: A junction end diverges from the germline sequence, so it may reflect a read error. The chain combines TRBV4-2 with TRBJ2-1, with D possibly TRBD2 on 6 matching bases. This CDR3 has 14 amino acids. The germline V gene has CDR1 LGHNA and CDR2 YNFKEQ. The CDR3 DNA is TGTGCTAGCAGCCCCGGACTACTTAACAATGAGCAGTTCTTC. Translation gives CASSPGLLNNEQFF.

This clonotype was observed a few times. The CDR3 DNA sequence: TGTGCCAGCAGTGCGACAGGGGGCCTCACTGAAGCTTTCTTT. Protein: CASSATGGLTEAFF. The genes are TRBV2 and TRBJ1-1; 10 nucleotides align to TRBD1. In germline, CDR1 is SNHLY, CDR2 FYNNEI. The CDR3 length is 14 residues. V was pared by 4 bases and J by 4 bases, with 3 bases of the junction left unmatched.